This T cell receptor beta chain was captured in a study of T-cell reconstitution after alpha-beta-depleted transplantation in children. General study results and limits: Surviving recipient cells, namely T cells and thymic progenitors, were the source of high day-60 TCRbeta diversity in some patients. By about two months after transplant, alpha-beta T cells reportedly arose from several hundred graft clones that had expanded. Diversity and T-cell counts at one year after transplant derived mostly from new T cells.

V shed 6 bases and J shed 10 bases, with 13 bases lying between them. This CDR3 is built from 11 residues. Germline lookup yields CDR1 SNHLY and CDR2 FYNNEI. Library preparation (for TCRbeta) was performed with unique molecular identifiers. TCRdb analysed the PCR reads with MiXCR anew, one entry per CDR3 protein. The data show about 97,000 distinct CDR3 sequences, around 5.9% seen once. This clonotype was picked up many times. Its antigen is still unknown. This TCR was sampled from a female patient between 2 and 15 years old who had a stem cell transplant for Fanconi anemia, so the T cells may come from the graft donor. V and J are TRBV2 and TRBJ2-7, with D possibly being TRBD1 or TRBD2 (5 bases each). The source was PBMCs, mostly from graft donor cells, collected 60 days after TCRalphabeta/CD19-depleted stem cell transplant. DNA of the CDR3: TGTGCCAGCAGGCCCCCGGGACCCCAGTACTTC. This codes for CASRPPGPQYF. The full variable domain, with the rest looked up from reference TRBV2 and TRBJ2-7, is EPEVTQTPSHQVTQMGQEVILRCVPISNHLYFYWYRQILGQKVEFLVSFYNNEISEKSEIFDDQFSVERPDGSNFTLKIRSTKLEDSAMYFCASRPPGPQYFGPGTRLTVT.